These 16 T cell receptor beta chains share one sample of origin, sequenced in a study of T cell repertoires in cytomegalovirus infection. The antigens these receptors bind are not known. TCRdb ran MiXCR on the reads and lists one entry per CDR3 protein. The sample gives hundreds of thousands of distinct CDR3 sequences, roughly 30% of which show up once; 15% to 20% is in the top ten. Material: cultured PBMCs, obtained from culture after CMV antigen stimulation. These receptors were obtained from a human donor in good health (CMV status not recorded). Some clones in this sample may be carry-over from other donors' samples.

This clonotype was seen a single time. The genes are TRBV7-2 and TRBJ2-1; D not resolved. This CDR3 spans 14 amino acids. The V and J ends lost 6 bases and 6 bases respectively, with 15 bases between them. CDR1 SGHTA and CDR2 FQGNSA come from the germline V gene. CDR3 nucleotide sequence: TGTGCCAGCAGACCCGGGTTTAATGGCAATGAGCAGTTCTTC. Encoded protein: CASRPGFNGNEQFF.

The V call is TRBV19, the J call TRBJ2-7, with TRBD2 identical over 10 bases. This CDR3 spans 15 amino acids. Germline V gene data show CDR1 as LNHDA and CDR2 as SQIVND (reference sequence). Trimming at V came to 4 bases and at J to 2 bases, leaving 5 bases not matched to a gene. CDR3 in DNA: TGTGCCAGTAGTAGGGCCCTAGCGGGAGCCTACGAGCAGTACTTC. Encoded protein: CASSRALAGAYEQYF.

V usage is TRBV2 and J usage is TRBJ1-5, with 7 bases fitting TRBD1. Trimming at V came to 7 bases and at J to 1 base, leaving 1 base not matched to a gene. The CDR3 runs to 13 residues. Germline lookup yields CDR1 SNHLY and CDR2 FYNNEI. CDR3 residues: CASKQGSNQPQHF. The CDR3 nucleotides read TGTGCCAGCAAACAGGGGAGCAATCAGCCCCAGCATTTT.

The chain joins TRBV2 to TRBJ2-2; unclear D gene. The V gene's germline CDR1 is SNHLY and CDR2 FYNNEI. V lost 7 bases and J 3 bases, leaving 9 bases between the germline ends. The CDR3 loop spans 13 amino acids. Here the CDR3 reads CASTVGYTGELFF. The CDR3 DNA reads as TGTGCCAGCACCGTCGGATACACCGGGGAGCTGTTTTTT.

The rearrangement uses TRBV19 and TRBJ2-7, with a weak D call TRBD2 (6 bases). The CDR3 totals 15 residues. The germline V and J ends were trimmed by 5 bases and 5 bases, with 19 bases remaining between them. The V gene's germline CDR1 is LNHDA and CDR2 SQIVND (reference sequence). The DNA for the CDR3 is TGTGCCAGTAGTGTCCGGCGGGGCCGGGTTGACGAGCAGTACTTC. Protein product: CASSVRRGRVDEQYF.

The V and J genes are TRBV6-1 and TRBJ1-1; D may be TRBD1 (5 bases). The V end was cut by 2 bases, the J end by 0 bases, with 13 bases between. Germline assignment: CDR1 MNHNS and CDR2 SASEGT. The CDR3 totals 16 residues. The CDR3 sequence is CASSERWSGVNTEAFF. CDR3 DNA sequence: TGTGCCAGCAGTGAAAGATGGTCGGGGGTGAACACTGAAGCTTTCTTT.

This clonotype showed up just a few times. V and J are TRBV12-5 and TRBJ2-5, with TRBD2 as a possible D gene (6 bases). Trimming left V 7 bases short and J 5 bases short, with 14 bases between. Germline CDR1 is LGHNT and CDR2 is FRNRAP. CDR3 size: 13 residues. The DNA for the CDR3 is TGTGCTAGTGCCGAAACTAGCTTGGAGACCCAGTACTTC. As protein: CASAETSLETQYF.

This clonotype was detected a few times. The chain combines TRBV12-3 or TRBV12-4 with TRBJ2-3; TRBD2 matches 8 bases. CDR3 length: 17 amino acids. J was trimmed by 1 base and V by 1 base; bases with no gene match: 7. The CDR3, as DNA: TGTGCCAGCAGTTTAGTCATGAGCGGGGGCCGCACAGATACGCAGTATTTT. It translates to CASSLVMSGGRTDTQYF.

This sequence joins TRBV19 and TRBJ2-7, with 10 positions matching TRBD1. Germline-derived CDR1 and CDR2 are LNHDA and SQIVND (reference sequence). V lost 6 bases, J lost 4 bases, and 12 bases stayed unmatched. This CDR3 contains 16 residues. CDR3 in amino acids: CASRRMGGQGLYEQYF. The CDR3 DNA is TGTGCCAGTAGACGAATGGGGGGACAGGGGTTATACGAGCAGTACTTC.

This chain's CDR3 is CASSLLEGGYTF. The CDR3 nucleotides are TGTGCCAGCAGCTTACTCGAAGGAGGCTACACCTTC. The chain is built from TRBV7-4 and TRBJ1-2, with D hard to call. Looked up from germline, CDR1 is SGHVT and CDR2 is SQSDAQ. V shed 2 bases and J shed 8 bases, with 9 bases lying between them. CDR3 length: 12 residues.

The chain links TRBV19 to TRBJ2-1; 9 bases map to TRBD2. This CDR3 is 15 amino acids long. Trimming cost V 5 bases and J 5 bases; bases outside gene matches: 7. Germline V CDR1 and CDR2: LNHDA, SQIVND (reference sequence). The CDR3 region has the DNA TGTGCCAGTAGTCCCTCTAGCGGGGCCCACAATGAGCAGTTCTTC. This encodes CASSPSSGAHNEQFF. Full variable domain (rest looked up from reference TRBV19 and TRBJ2-1): DGGITQSPKYLFRKEGQNVTLSCEQNLNHDAMYWYRQDPGQGLRLIYYSQIVNDFQKGDIAEGYSVSREKKESFPLTVTSAQKNPTAFYLCASSPSSGAHNEQFFGPGTRLTVL.

This clonotype occurred many times. The CDR3 is CASSVSGRYEQYF. The CDR3 DNA reads as TGTGCCAGCAGCGTTAGCGGGAGGTACGAGCAGTACTTC. This chain joins TRBV7-2 and TRBJ2-7, with 10 bases identical to TRBD2. Trimming removed 5 bases from V and 4 bases from J; junction bases left unmatched: 2. This CDR3 spans 13 amino acids. Germline V gene sequence: CDR1 SGHTA, CDR2 FQGNSA.

The V call is TRBV7-4, the J call TRBJ1-1; D gene unclear. The CDR3 is made up of 11 amino acids. Trimming pared 8 bases from V and 7 bases from J, leaving 11 bases between. The V gene's germline CDR1 is SGHVT and CDR2 SQSDAQ. The CDR3 loop is CASRVSGEAFF. The CDR3 DNA is TGTGCCAGCCGTGTCTCAGGTGAAGCTTTCTTT.

V gene TRBV11-2 combines with J gene TRBJ2-3; 9 nucleotides match TRBD1. CDR1 and CDR2 from the germline V gene are SGHAT and FQNNGV. J gave up 5 bases and V 2 bases, and 5 bases lay outside the gene matches. The CDR3 extends over 15 amino acids. The CDR3 DNA is TGTGCCAGCAGCTTATTACAGGGGGCGAAAGATACGCAGTATTTT. Translation: CASSLLQGAKDTQYF.

This clonotype was counted a few times. V gene TRBV19 combines with J gene TRBJ2-2; D might be TRBD2 (6 bases). Germline V gene lookup returns CDR1 LNHDA and CDR2 SQIVND (reference sequence). The V gene lost 8 bases and the J gene lost 3 bases, with 19 bases spanning the gap. The CDR3 has 16 residues. The CDR3 reads CASRTIGGLYTGELFF. CDR3 coding DNA: TGTGCCAGTCGGACAATTGGAGGGCTATACACCGGGGAGCTGTTTTTT.

The V call is TRBV7-2, the J call TRBJ2-2; the D gene is possibly TRBD2 (5 bases). The V gene lost 5 bases and the J gene lost 9 bases, with 13 bases spanning the gap. Germline-derived CDR1 and CDR2 are SGHTA and FQGNSA. The CDR3 length is 13 residues. CDR3 DNA sequence: TGTGCCAGCAGCCCGTCGGCTAGCTGGGAGCTGTTTTTT. It encodes CASSPSASWELFF.